These 4 T cell receptor beta chains were sequenced from one sample in a study of T cell responses to AZD1222 COVID-19 vaccine. TCRdb's table, derived via immunoSEQ multiplex PCR, lists solely in-frame clones and lacks some. The sample has 110,000 to 150,000 clones; 92% are singletons. This sample comprised peripheral blood, obtained on day 0 of AZD1222 vaccination. The receptors come from an adult in good health.

The chain couples TRBV4-2 to TRBJ2-1; D might be TRBD1 (5 bases). The CDR3 consists of 12 residues. Germline values: CDR1 LGHNA, CDR2 YNFKEQ. Trimming stripped 8 bases from V and 9 bases from J, with 14 bases between. CDR3 residues: CASEDNWGEQFF. DNA for the CDR3: TGTGCCAGCGAGGACAATTGGGGTGAGCAGTTCTTC.

CDR3 sequence reads: CASSTDSNQPQHF. DNA of the CDR3: TGTGCCAGCAGTACGGATAGCAATCAGCCCCAGCATTTT. V and J are TRBV27 and TRBJ1-5; D unresolved. The CDR3 length is 13 residues. Germline CDR1 reads MNHEY; CDR2 reads SMNVEV (reference sequence). Trimming took off 5 bases at V and 0 bases at J, with 5 bases between the two ends.

The chain is built from TRBV2 and TRBJ1-2; unclear D gene. The germline V gene encodes CDR1 SNHLY and CDR2 FYNNEI. This CDR3 has 12 residues. The germline V and J ends were trimmed by 6 bases and 4 bases, with 9 bases remaining between them. In nucleotides, the CDR3 is TGTGCCAGCAGCGGAGAACGCTATGGCTACACCTTC. Its translation is CASSGERYGYTF.

V and J are TRBV7-2 and TRBJ1-1; D may be TRBD1 (5 bases). Germline V gene data show CDR1 as SGHTA and CDR2 as FQGNSA. Trimming took off 5 bases at V and 1 base at J, with 14 bases between the two ends. This CDR3 contains 15 residues. CDR3 nucleotides: TGTGCCAGCAGCGCGACAGAGGGGACGAACACTGAAGCTTTCTTT. Encoded protein: CASSATEGTNTEAFF.